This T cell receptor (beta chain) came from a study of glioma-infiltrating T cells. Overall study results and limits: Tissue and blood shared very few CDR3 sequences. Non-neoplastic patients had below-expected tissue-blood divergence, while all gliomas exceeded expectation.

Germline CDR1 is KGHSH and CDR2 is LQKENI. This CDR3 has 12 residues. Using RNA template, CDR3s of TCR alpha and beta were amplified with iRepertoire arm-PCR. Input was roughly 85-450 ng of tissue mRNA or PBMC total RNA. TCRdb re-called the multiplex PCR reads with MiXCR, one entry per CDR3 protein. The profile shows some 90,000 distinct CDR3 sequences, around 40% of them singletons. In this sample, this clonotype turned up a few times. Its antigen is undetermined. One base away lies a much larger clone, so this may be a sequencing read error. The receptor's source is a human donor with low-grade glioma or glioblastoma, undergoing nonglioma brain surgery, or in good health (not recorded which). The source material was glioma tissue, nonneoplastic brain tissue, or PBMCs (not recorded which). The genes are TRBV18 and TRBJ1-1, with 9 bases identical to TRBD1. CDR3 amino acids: CASSRTGEEAYF. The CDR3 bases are TGTGCCAGCTCACGGACAGGGGAGGAAGCTTACTTT.